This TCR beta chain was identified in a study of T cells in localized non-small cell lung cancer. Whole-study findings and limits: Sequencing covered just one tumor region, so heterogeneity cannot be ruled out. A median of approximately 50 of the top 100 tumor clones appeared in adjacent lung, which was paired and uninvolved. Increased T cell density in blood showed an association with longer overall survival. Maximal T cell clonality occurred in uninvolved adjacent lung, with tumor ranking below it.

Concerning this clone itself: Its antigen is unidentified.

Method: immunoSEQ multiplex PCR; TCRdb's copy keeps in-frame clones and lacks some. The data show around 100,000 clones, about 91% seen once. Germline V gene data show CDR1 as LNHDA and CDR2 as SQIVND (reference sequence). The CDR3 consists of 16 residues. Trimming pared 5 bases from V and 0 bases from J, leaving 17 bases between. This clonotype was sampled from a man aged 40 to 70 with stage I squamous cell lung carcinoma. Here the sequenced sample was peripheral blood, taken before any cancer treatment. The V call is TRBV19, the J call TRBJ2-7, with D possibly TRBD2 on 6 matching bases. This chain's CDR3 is CASSLTGTSSSYEQYF. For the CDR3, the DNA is TGTGCCAGTAGTCTCACCGGGACTTCCAGCTCCTACGAGCAGTACTTC.